This TCR beta chain was sequenced in a study of blood T cell repertoires in COVID-19. About the study: T cells, B-cell-depleted T cells, or PBMCs supplied cDNA or gDNA.

Germline CDR1 is SQVTM and CDR2 is ANQGSEA. The CDR3 runs to 11 residues. TCRdb's table, derived via immunoSEQ multiplex PCR, lists solely in-frame clones and lacks some. The sample lists hundreds of thousands of clones; 75% to 90% were seen once. The receptor was isolated from a woman aged 60-70 years who had recovered from COVID-19. The sequencing sample was made of PBMCs or T cells enriched from blood (not recorded which). The V call is TRBV29-1, the J call TRBJ1-2; D is possibly TRBD1 (5 bases). CDR3 sequence (DNA): TGCTCCCTGGAGGGGAACTATGGCTACACCTTC. Its translation: CSLEGNYGYTF.